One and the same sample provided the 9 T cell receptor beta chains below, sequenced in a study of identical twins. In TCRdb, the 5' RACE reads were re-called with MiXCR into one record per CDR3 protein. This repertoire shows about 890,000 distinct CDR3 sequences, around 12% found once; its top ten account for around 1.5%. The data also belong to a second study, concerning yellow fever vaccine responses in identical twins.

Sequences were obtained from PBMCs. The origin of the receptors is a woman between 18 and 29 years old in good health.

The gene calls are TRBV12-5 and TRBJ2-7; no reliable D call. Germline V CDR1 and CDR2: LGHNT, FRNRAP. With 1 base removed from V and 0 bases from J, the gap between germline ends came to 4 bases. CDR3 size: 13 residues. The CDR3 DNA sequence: TGTGCTAGTGGTTTGGGGATCTCCTACGAGCAGTACTTC. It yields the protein CASGLGISYEQYF.

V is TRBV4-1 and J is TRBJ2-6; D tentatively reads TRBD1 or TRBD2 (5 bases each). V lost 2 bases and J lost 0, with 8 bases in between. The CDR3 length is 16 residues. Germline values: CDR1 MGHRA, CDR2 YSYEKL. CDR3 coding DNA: TGCGCCAGCAGCCAACCAGGGACCTCTGGGGCCAACGTCCTGACTTTC. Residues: CASSQPGTSGANVLTF.

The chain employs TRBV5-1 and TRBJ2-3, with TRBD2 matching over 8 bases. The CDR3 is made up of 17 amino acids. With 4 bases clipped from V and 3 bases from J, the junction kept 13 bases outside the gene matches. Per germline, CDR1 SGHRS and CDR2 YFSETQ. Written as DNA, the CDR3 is TGCGCCAGCAGCCTAGGACTAGCACCGTACCCGACAGATACGCAGTATTTT. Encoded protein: CASSLGLAPYPTDTQYF.

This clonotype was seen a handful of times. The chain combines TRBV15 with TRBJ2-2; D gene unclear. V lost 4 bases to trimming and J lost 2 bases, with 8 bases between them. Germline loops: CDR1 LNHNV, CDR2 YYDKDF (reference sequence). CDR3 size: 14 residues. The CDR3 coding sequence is TGTGCCACCAGCACCCTTATAAACACCGGGGAGCTGTTTTTT. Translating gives CATSTLINTGELFF.

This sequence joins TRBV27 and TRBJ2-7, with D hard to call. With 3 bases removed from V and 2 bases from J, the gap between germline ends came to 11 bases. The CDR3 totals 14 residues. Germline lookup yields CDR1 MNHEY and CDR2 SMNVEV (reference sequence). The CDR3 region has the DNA TGTGCCAGCAGTTTCGGCAGGTTCCCCTACGAGCAGTACTTC. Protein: CASSFGRFPYEQYF.

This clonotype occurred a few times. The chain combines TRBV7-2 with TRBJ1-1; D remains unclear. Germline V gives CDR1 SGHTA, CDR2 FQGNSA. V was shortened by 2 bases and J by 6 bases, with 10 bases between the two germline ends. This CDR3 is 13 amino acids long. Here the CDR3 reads CASSLYQLPEAFF. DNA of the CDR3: TGTGCCAGCAGCTTATACCAGCTACCTGAAGCTTTCTTT.

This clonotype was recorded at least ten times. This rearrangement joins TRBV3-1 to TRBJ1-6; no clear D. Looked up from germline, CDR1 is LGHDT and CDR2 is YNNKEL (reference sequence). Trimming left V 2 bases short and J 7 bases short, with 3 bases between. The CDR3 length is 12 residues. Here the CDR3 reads CASSQQNSPLHF. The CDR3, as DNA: TGTGCCAGCAGCCAACAAAATTCACCCCTCCACTTT. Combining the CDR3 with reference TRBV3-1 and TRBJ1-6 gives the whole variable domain DTAVSQTPKYLVTQMGNDKSIKCEQNLGHDTMYWYKQDSKKFLKIMFSYNNKELIINETVPNRFSPKSPDKAHLNLHINSLELGDSAVYFCASSQQNSPLHFGNGTRLTVT.

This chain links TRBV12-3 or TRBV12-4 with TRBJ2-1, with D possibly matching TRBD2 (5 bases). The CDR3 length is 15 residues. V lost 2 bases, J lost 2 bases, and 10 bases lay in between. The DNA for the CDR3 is TGTGCCAGCAGTTTACTAGCATCTACCTACAATGAGCAGTTCTTC. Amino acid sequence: CASSLLASTYNEQFF.

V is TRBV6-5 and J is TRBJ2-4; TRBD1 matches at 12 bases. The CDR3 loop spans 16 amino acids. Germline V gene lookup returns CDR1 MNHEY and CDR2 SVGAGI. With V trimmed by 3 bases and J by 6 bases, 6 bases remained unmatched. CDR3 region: CASSYTGTGGLNIQYF. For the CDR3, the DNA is TGTGCCAGCAGTTATACCGGGACAGGGGGCTTAAACATTCAGTACTTC.